One T cell receptor beta chain is described in this entry. Genomic DNA (from each subset) was split evenly across several immunoSEQ plates. The repertoire was sequenced with immunoSEQ multiplex PCR; TCRdb's copy has only in-frame clones and lacks some. The sample holds some 2,000,000 clones, over 85% seen once. Naive CD8 cells lacked CD45RO, underwent positive selection for CCR7 and left out terminally differentiated effector memory CD45RA+ cells. Participating donors were healthy, HIV-negative adults free of recent acute infections or vaccinations. The sample is drawn from a study of shared clonotypes between healthy human individuals. The V end lost 2 bases, the J end lost 4 bases, and 16 bases lay between the germline ends. The CDR3 consists of 17 residues. In germline, CDR1 is SGHTS, CDR2 YDEGEE.

This TCR derives from a man younger than 30 in good health. Sample: naive CD8+ T cells sorted from blood. The chain joins TRBV5-8 to TRBJ2-6; D may correspond to TRBD1 or TRBD2 (5 bases each). The CDR3 sequence: CASSFAVEGPGANVLTF. As DNA, the CDR3 is TGTGCCAGCAGCTTTGCCGTCGAGGGGCCAGGGGCCAACGTCCTGACTTTC.